One sample yielded the 14 T cell receptor beta chains listed below, sequenced in a study of CD8+ T cells in alopecia areata. cDNA prepared by RNA extraction and subsequent reverse transcription served as the template for sequencing. Clones were read by immunoSEQ multiplex PCR, and TCRdb kept only the in-frame ones, dropping some. The table shows 100,000 to 150,000 clones, with around 63% occurring only once. Documented treatment: oral pan-JAK inhibitor, 5-10 mg twice daily. The sample was CD4+ T cells sorted from blood, taken at week 4, from a patient treated with tofacitinib. The receptor set was obtained from a human donor with alopecia areata.

This clone came up a few times. The chain joins TRBV5-1 to TRBJ2-1, with 9 bases matching TRBD1. Per the germline V gene, CDR1 is SGHRS and CDR2 is YFSETQ. CDR3 length equals 15 residues. V was pared by 4 bases and J by 3 bases, with 5 bases of the junction left unmatched. CDR3 protein: CASSVGQGSYNEQFF. The CDR3 nucleotides are TGCGCCAGCAGCGTGGGACAGGGAAGCTACAATGAGCAGTTCTTC.

This clone was counted between two and nine times. The chain couples TRBV30 to TRBJ2-7; 10 nucleotides match TRBD1. CDR1 is GTSNPN and CDR2 is SVGIG in the germline V gene (reference sequence). Trimming removed 2 bases from V and 3 bases from J; junction bases left unmatched: 4. This CDR3 has 14 amino acids. CDR3 sequence reads: CAWSPGTGDYEQYF. The CDR3 nucleotides are TGTGCCTGGAGTCCCGGGACAGGGGACTACGAGCAGTACTTC.

The rearrangement links TRBV2 to TRBJ2-5, with D unclear. Germline V CDR1 and CDR2: SNHLY, FYNNEI. Trimming took 6 bases from V and 1 from J, leaving 3 bases between them. CDR3 size: 11 residues. CDR3 bases: TGTGCCAGCAGCCTCCAAGAGACCCAGTACTTC. Translated: CASSLQETQYF.

The chain carries TRBV9 and TRBJ2-3, with 7 positions matching TRBD2. Germline trimming cut 0 bases from V and 4 bases from J; bases unmatched to any gene: 8. Germline-derived CDR1 and CDR2 are SGDLS and YYNGEE. The CDR3 runs 16 residues. CDR3 loop: CASSVELRESSDTQYF. DNA for the CDR3: TGTGCCAGCAGCGTAGAATTGCGGGAGAGCTCAGATACGCAGTATTTT.

J is TRBJ2-1 and V is TRBV30; D is unresolved. Trimming removed 0 bases from V and 7 bases from J, with 1 base in between. Germline loops: CDR1 GTSNPN, CDR2 SVGIG (reference sequence). CDR3 size: 10 residues. This CDR3 is CAWSVNEQFF. CDR3 DNA: TGTGCCTGGAGTGTGAATGAGCAGTTCTTC.

The rearrangement joins TRBV29-1 to TRBJ1-5, with D tentatively TRBD1 (5 bases). The ends were cut back, 4 bases at V and 0 bases at J, with 13 bases in the middle. The CDR3 is made up of 15 amino acids. CDR1 SQVTM and CDR2 ANQGSEA come from the germline V gene. The CDR3 spells CSVGTDMYSNQPQHF. The CDR3 DNA follows: TGCAGCGTTGGGACGGACATGTATAGCAATCAGCCCCAGCATTTT.

The CDR3 protein is CASRSLGTGQETQYF. DNA for the CDR3: TGTGCCAGCCGCTCTCTTGGGACAGGCCAAGAGACCCAGTACTTC. The chain carries TRBV21-1 and TRBJ2-5; TRBD1 reflects the table's D call only, with no check against the DNA. TRBV21-1 corresponds to a pseudogene. The CDR3 has 15 amino acids.

Turning to this clone: The same CDR3 arises from other DNA sequences in this sample as well. The V and J genes are TRBV18 and TRBJ2-5; D uncertain. Germline CDR1 reads KGHSH; CDR2 reads LQKENI. This CDR3 contains 12 residues. V was pared by 6 bases and J by 2 bases, with 7 bases between. The CDR3 spells CASSPVQETQYF. As DNA, the CDR3 is TGTGCCAGCTCCCCGGTTCAAGAGACCCAGTACTTC.

This clone was recorded only once. The chain is built from TRBV6-6 and TRBJ1-2, with D possibly being TRBD1 (5 bases). This CDR3 has 15 amino acids. V was shortened by 6 bases and J by 0 bases, with 14 bases between the two germline ends. Germline V gives CDR1 MNHNY, CDR2 SVGAGI (reference sequence). The CDR3 is CASRPQGRPNYGYTF. The DNA for the CDR3 is TGTGCCAGCAGACCCCAGGGACGACCTAACTATGGCTACACCTTC.

The chain is built from TRBV7-9 and TRBJ2-5; D is possibly TRBD2 (5 bases). This CDR3 is built from 14 residues. V was cut by 2 bases and J by 2 bases, with 9 bases left in between. Germline lookup yields CDR1 SEHNR and CDR2 FQNEAQ (reference sequence). Here the CDR3 DNA reads TGTGCCAGCAGCTTATTACTAGTGCAAGAGACCCAGTACTTC. Encoded protein: CASSLLLVQETQYF.

The CDR3 bases are TGTGCCAGTAGTGTTCGACCGGGACCCCCGAGGGAGACCCAGTACTTC. It translates to CASSVRPGPPRETQYF. This chain links TRBV19 with TRBJ2-5; D may correspond to TRBD1 or TRBD2 (5 bases each). V lost 5 bases to trimming and J lost 5 bases, with 21 bases between them. Germline loops: CDR1 LNHDA, CDR2 SQIVND (reference sequence). There are 16 residues in the CDR3.

This sequence joins TRBV7-2 and TRBJ2-7; TRBD1 agrees at 8 bases. Germline CDR1 reads SGHTA; CDR2 reads FQGNSA. This CDR3 is 15 amino acids long. The V gene end was trimmed by 5 bases and the J gene end by 4 bases; junction bases not matched to a gene: 10. The CDR3 is CASSRTGTGSYEQYF. CDR3 nucleotides: TGTGCCAGCAGCAGAACCGGGACAGGCTCATACGAGCAGTACTTC.

In its sample, this clone was seen a few times. The CDR3 is CASSLTANTEAFF. CDR3 nucleotides: TGTGCCAGCAGCTTAACCGCGAACACTGAAGCTTTCTTT. This chain links TRBV5-6 with TRBJ1-1; D is ambiguous. The CDR3 contains 13 residues. Germline V lookup: CDR1 SGHDT, CDR2 YYEEEE. The germline V and J ends were trimmed by 2 bases and 1 base, with 6 bases remaining between them.

The chain carries TRBV29-1 and TRBJ2-7; the D gene is possibly TRBD2 (5 bases). CDR1 is SQVTM and CDR2 is ANQGSEA in the germline V gene. This CDR3 contains 14 residues. V lost 8 bases, J lost 5 bases, and 22 bases lay in between. The CDR3 loop reads CSLWTAKPFHEQYF. CDR3 DNA sequence: TGCAGCCTTTGGACTGCCAAACCCTTCCACGAGCAGTACTTC.